This TCR beta chain was retrieved from a study of blood T cell repertoires in COVID-19. Across the whole study: T cells, B-cell-depleted T cells, or PBMCs provided the cDNA or gDNA that served as material.

The germline CDR1 and CDR2 sequences are SGHVS and FQNEAQ. Losses at the gene ends were 5 bases for V and 12 bases for J; bases not matched to a gene: 10. CDR3 size: 15 residues. Original data processing: Estimated nucleated cell counts came from reference gene primer amplification. Only in-frame clones appear in the TCRdb table, and some are missing; sequencing was by immunoSEQ multiplex PCR. That table furnishes V, J and clone size, whereas the DNA furnished D and trimming. Here the sample spans some 400,000 clones, over 75% being singletons. Study members were between about 18 and 90 years old and lived in 20 to 30 US regions. Grouping used clinical history reported by participants in a survey and questionnaire.

J is TRBJ2-1 and V is TRBV7-8; 13 positions match TRBD2. The sequence came from a man in his thirties or forties who had recovered from COVID-19. The sequenced sample was PBMCs or T cells enriched from blood (not recorded which). The CDR3 loop reads CASSPGLAGESPQFF. CDR3 DNA sequence: TGTGCCAGCAGCCCCGGACTAGCGGGAGAGTCCCCGCAGTTCTTC.